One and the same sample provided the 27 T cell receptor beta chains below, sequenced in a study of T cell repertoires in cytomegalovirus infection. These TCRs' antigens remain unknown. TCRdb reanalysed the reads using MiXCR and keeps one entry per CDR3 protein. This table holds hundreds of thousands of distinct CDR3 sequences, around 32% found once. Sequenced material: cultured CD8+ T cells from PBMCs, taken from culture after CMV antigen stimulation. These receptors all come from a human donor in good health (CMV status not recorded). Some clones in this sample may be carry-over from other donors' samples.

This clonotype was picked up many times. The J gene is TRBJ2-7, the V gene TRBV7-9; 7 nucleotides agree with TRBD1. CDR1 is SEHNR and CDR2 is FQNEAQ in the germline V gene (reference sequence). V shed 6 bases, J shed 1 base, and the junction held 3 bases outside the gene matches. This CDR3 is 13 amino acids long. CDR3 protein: CASSPTGSYEQYF. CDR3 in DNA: TGTGCCAGCAGTCCGACAGGGTCCTACGAGCAGTACTTC. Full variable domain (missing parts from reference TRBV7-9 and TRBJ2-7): DTGVSQNPRHKITKRGQNVTFRCDPISEHNRLYWYRQTLGQGPEFLTYFQNEAQLEKSRLLSDRFSAERPKGSFSTLEIQRTEQGDSAMYLCASSPTGSYEQYFGPGTRLTVT.

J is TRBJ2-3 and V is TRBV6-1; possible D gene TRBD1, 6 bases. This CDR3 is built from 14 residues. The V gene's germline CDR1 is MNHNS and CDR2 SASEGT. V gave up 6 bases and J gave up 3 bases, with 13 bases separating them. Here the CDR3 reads CASRSRGFTDTQYF. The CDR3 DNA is TGTGCCAGCAGAAGCAGGGGCTTTACAGATACGCAGTATTTT.

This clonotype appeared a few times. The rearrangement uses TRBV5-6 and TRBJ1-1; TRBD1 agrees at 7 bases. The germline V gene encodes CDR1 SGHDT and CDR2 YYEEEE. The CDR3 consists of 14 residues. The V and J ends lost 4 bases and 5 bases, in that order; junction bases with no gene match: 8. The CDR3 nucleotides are TGTGCCAGCAGCGTCGGGACAGTGAGGACTGAAGCTTTCTTT. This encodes CASSVGTVRTEAFF.

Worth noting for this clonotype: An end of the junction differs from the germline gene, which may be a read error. In DNA, the CDR3 is TGTGTCACCAGTCTAGGAAACCCAGATACGCAGTATTTT. Translation gives CVTSLGNPDTQYF. The V call is TRBV15, the J call TRBJ2-3, with unresolved D. Germline CDR1 reads LNHNV; CDR2 reads YYDKDF (reference sequence). The length of the CDR3 is 13 residues.

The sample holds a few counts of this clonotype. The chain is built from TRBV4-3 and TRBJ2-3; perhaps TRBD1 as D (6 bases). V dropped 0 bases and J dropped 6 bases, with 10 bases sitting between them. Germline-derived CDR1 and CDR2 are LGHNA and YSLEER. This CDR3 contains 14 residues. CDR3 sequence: CASSQDRTVDTQYF. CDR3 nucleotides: TGCGCCAGCAGCCAAGATAGGACAGTCGATACGCAGTATTTT.

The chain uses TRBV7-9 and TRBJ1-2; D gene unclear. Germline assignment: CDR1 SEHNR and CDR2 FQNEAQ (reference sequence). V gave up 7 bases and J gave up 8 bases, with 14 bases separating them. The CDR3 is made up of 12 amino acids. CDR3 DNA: TGTGCCAGCAACACGGGAGCGGGGGGCTACACCTTC. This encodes CASNTGAGGYTF.

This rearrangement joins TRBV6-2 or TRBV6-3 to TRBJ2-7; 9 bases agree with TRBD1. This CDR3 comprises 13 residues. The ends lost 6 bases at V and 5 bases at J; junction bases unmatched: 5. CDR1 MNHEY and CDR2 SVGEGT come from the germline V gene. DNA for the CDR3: TGTGCCAGCAGCCGGGACAGGGCCCACGAGCAGTACGTC. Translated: CASSRDRAHEQYV.

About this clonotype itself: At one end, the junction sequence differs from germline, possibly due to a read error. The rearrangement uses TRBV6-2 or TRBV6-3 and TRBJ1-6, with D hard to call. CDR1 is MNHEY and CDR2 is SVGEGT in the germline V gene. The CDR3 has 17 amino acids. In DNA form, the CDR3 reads TGTGCCAGCAGTTCCCCGGGCCGGAGCTCCTATAATTCATCCCTCCACTTT. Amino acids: CASSSPGRSSYNSSLHF.

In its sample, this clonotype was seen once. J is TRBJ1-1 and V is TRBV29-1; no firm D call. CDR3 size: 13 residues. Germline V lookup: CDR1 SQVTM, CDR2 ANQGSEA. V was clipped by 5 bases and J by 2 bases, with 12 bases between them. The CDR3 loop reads CSVSMGLNTEAFF. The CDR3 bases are TGCAGCGTTTCGATGGGATTAAACACTGAAGCTTTCTTT.

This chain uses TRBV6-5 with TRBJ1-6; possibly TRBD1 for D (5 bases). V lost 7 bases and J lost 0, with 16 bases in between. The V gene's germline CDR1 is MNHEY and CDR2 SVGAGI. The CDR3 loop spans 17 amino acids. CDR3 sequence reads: CASKKGQESSYNSPLHF. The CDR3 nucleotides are TGTGCCAGCAAGAAGGGGCAGGAGAGCTCCTATAATTCACCCCTCCACTTT.

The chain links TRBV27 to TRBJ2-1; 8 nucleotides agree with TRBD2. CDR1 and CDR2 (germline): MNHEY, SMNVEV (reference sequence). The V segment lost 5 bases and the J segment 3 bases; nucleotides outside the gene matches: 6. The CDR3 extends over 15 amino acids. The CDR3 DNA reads TGTGCCAGCAGTATCTCCGGGGGGGGCTACAATGAGCAGTTCTTC. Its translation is CASSISGGGYNEQFF.

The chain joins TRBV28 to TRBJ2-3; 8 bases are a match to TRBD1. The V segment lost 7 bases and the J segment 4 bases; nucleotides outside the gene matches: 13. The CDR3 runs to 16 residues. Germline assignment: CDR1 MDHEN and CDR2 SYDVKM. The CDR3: CASTPGTGRAADTQYF. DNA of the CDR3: TGTGCCAGCACCCCAGGGACAGGTCGGGCGGCAGATACGCAGTATTTT.

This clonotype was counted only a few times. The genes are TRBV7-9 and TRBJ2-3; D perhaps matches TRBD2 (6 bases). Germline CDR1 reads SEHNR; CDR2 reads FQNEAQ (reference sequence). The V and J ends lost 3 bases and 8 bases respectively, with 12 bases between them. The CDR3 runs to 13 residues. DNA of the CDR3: TGTGCCAGCAGCTTCGGACCGGAGGGTACGCAGTATTTT. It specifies CASSFGPEGTQYF.

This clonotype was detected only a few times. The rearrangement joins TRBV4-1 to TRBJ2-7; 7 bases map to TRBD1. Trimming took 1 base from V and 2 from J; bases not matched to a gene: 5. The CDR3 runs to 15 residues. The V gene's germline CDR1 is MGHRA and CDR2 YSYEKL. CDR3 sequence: CASSQGQGAPYEQYV. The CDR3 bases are TGCGCCAGCAGCCAAGGACAGGGAGCTCCCTACGAGCAGTACGTC.

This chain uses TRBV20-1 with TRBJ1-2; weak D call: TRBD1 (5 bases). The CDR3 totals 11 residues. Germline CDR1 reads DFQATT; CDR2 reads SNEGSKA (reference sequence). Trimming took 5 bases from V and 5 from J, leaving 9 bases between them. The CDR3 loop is CSAPGGYGYTF. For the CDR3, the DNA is TGCAGTGCTCCGGGGGGGTATGGCTACACCTTC.

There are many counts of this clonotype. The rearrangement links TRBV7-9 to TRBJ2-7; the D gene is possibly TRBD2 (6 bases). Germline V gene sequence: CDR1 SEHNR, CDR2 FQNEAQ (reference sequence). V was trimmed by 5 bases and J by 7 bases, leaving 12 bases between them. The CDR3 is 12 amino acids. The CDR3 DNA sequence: TGTGCCAGCAGCCCCGGGGGTCGTGAGCAGTACGTC. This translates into CASSPGGREQYV.

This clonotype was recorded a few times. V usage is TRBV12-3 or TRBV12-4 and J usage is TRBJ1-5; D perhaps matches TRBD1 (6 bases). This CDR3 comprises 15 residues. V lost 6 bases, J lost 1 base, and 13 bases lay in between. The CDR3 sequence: CASRLTGMSNQPQHF. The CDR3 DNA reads TGTGCCAGCAGGCTTACAGGGATGAGCAATCAGCCCCAGCATTTT.

The CDR3 here is CASSLEGSARSYNEQFF. The CDR3 coding sequence is TGTGCCAGCAGCCTCGAAGGTAGCGCTCGCTCCTACAATGAGCAGTTCTTC. The chain links TRBV27 to TRBJ2-1; possibly TRBD2 for D (5 bases). The CDR3 is 17 amino acids. Trimming took off 6 bases at V and 0 bases at J, with 18 bases between the two ends. Germline V gene lookup returns CDR1 MNHEY and CDR2 SMNVEV (reference sequence).

The CDR3 coding sequence is TGTGCCAGCAGCTTGGTAGGGAATTACGAGCAGTACTTC. Translated, it gives CASSLVGNYEQYF. The gene calls are TRBV5-6 and TRBJ2-7; D gene uncertain. Trimming took off 0 bases at V and 4 bases at J, with 8 bases between the two ends. The CDR3 contains 13 residues. Germline CDR1 is SGHDT and CDR2 is YYEEEE.

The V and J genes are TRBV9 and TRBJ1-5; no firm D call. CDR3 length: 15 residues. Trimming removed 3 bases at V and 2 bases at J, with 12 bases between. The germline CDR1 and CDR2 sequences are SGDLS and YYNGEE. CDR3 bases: TGTGCCAGCAGCGAGAGTGGCCGTGGCAATCAGCCCCAGCATTTT. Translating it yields CASSESGRGNQPQHF.

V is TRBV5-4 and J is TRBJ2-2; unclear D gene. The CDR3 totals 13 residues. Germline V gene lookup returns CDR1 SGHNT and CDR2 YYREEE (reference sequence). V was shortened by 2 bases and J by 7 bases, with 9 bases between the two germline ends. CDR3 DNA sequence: TGTGCCAGCAGCTTTAGAGAGGTCGGGGAGCTGTTTTTT. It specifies CASSFREVGELFF.

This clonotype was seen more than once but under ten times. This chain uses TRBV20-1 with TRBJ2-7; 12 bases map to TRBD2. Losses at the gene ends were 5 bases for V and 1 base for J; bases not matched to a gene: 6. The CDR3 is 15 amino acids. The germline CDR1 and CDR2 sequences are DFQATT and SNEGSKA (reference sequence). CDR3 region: CSASGLAGLSYEQYF. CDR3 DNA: TGCAGTGCTTCGGGACTAGCGGGTCTATCCTACGAGCAGTACTTC.

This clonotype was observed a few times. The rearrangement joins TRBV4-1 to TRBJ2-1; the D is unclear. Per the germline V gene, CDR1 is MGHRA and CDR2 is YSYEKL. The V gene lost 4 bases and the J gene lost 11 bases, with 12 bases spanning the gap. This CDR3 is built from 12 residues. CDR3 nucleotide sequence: TGCGCCAGCAGCCCTAGTGGCAGACAGCAGTTCTTC. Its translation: CASSPSGRQQFF.

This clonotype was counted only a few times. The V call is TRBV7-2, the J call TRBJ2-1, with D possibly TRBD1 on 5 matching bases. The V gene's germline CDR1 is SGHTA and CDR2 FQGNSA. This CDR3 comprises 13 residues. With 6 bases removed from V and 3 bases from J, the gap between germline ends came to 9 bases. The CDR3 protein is CASRQVGYNEQFF. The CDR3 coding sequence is TGTGCCAGCAGACAGGTGGGCTACAATGAGCAGTTCTTC.

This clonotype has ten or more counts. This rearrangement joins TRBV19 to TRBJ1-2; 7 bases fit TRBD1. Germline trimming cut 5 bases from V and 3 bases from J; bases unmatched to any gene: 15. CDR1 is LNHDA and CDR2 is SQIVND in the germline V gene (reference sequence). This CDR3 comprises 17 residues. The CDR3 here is CASSWAGTASTYYGYTF. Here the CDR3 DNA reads TGTGCCAGTAGTTGGGCCGGGACAGCTTCGACCTACTATGGCTACACCTTC.

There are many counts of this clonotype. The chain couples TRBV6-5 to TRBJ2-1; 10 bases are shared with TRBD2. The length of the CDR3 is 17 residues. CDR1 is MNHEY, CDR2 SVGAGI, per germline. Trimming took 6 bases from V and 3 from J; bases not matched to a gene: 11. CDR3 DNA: TGTGCCAGCAGCTTAGCCCCCGGGACTAGCGTCTACAATGAGCAGTTCTTC. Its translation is CASSLAPGTSVYNEQFF.

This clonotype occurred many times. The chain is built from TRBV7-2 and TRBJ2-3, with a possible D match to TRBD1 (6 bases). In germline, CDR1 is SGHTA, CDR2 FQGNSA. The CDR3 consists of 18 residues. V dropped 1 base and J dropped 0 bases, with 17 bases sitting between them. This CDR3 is CASSLVDLTGPSTDTQYF. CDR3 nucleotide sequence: TGTGCCAGCAGCTTAGTTGATCTGACAGGACCCAGCACAGATACGCAGTATTTT.